These 10 T cell receptor beta chains were sequenced from one sample in a study of blood T cell repertoires in COVID-19. Only in-frame clones appear in the TCRdb table, and some are missing; sequencing was by immunoSEQ multiplex PCR. The sample records 50,000 to 65,000 clones, 85% to 90% being singletons. The sequenced sample consisted of peripheral blood. The source is a man aged 35-49 years with active COVID-19.

The V call is TRBV6-6, the J call TRBJ2-4; 9 nucleotides agree with TRBD1. The germline gives CDR1 MNHNY, CDR2 SVGAGI (reference sequence). This CDR3 region has 16 residues. V was pared by 4 bases and J by 4 bases, with 8 bases of the junction left unmatched. The CDR3 DNA sequence: TGTGCCAGCAGTTCTCTCCCCGGACAGGGGAAAAACATTCAGTACTTC. Encoded protein: CASSSLPGQGKNIQYF.

The rearrangement links TRBV6-6 to TRBJ1-4; no reliable D call. The CDR3 spans 15 residues. Germline CDR1 MNHNY, CDR2 SVGAGI (reference sequence). Trimming pared 2 bases from V and 0 bases from J, leaving 7 bases between. Here the CDR3 DNA reads TGTGCCAGCAGTTACACGAGGCCAACTAATGAAAAACTGTTTTTT. Its protein is CASSYTRPTNEKLFF.

The genes are TRBV5-1 and TRBJ2-3, with 7 bases that match TRBD1. Trimming took 5 bases from V and 8 from J; bases not matched to a gene: 5. The CDR3 length is 12 residues. Germline lookup yields CDR1 SGHRS and CDR2 YFSETQ. The CDR3 loop is CASREQGSTQYF. The CDR3 region has the DNA TGCGCCAGCAGGGAACAGGGGAGTACGCAGTATTTT.

This clone was observed a handful of times. The V gene is TRBV5-1, the J gene TRBJ2-7; no clear D. The germline V gene has CDR1 SGHRS and CDR2 YFSETQ. The CDR3 consists of 14 residues. Trimming cost V 5 bases and J 5 bases, with 17 bases left between them. The CDR3 bases are TGCGCCAGCAGTTGGAGTTTTGCTTGGGACGAGCAGTACTTC. Amino acids: CASSWSFAWDEQYF. The full variable domain, its missing parts supplied by reference TRBV5-1 and TRBJ2-7, is KAGVTQTPRYLIKTRGQQVTLSCSPISGHRSVSWYQQTPGQGLQFLFEYFSETQRNKGNFPGRFSGRQFSNSRSEMNVSTLELGDSALYLCASSWSFAWDEQYFGPGTRLTVT.

The V and J genes are TRBV10-2 and TRBJ2-4, with D possibly TRBD2 on 6 matching bases. Germline-derived CDR1 and CDR2 are WSHSY and SAAADI. Between the trimmed V and J ends, which lost 3 bases and 3 bases, there was a span of 9 bases. There are 14 residues in the CDR3. The DNA for the CDR3 is TGCGCCAGCAGTGAAGCCGGGGGCAAAAACATTCAGTACTTC. Amino acid sequence: CASSEAGGKNIQYF.

The V gene is TRBV7-9, the J gene TRBJ1-5, with TRBD1 identical over 8 bases. Germline CDR1 and CDR2: SEHNR and FQNEAQ (reference sequence). With 4 bases clipped from V and 9 bases from J, the junction kept 14 bases outside the gene matches. The CDR3 runs to 16 residues. The CDR3 coding sequence is TGTGCCAGCAGCTCCGGAGGACAGGGCTCGGTAGTGCCCCAGCATTTT. Its translation is CASSSGGQGSVVPQHF.

V is TRBV28 and J is TRBJ1-1, with 7 bases that match TRBD1. With 5 bases clipped from V and 1 base from J, the junction kept 7 bases outside the gene matches. The CDR3 sequence is 15 residues long. Germline values: CDR1 MDHEN, CDR2 SYDVKM. The CDR3 nucleotides read TGTGCCAGCAGTCCACGGACAGGAGGGAACACTGAAGCTTTCTTT. This gives the protein CASSPRTGGNTEAFF.

The chain recombines TRBV5-4 with TRBJ2-1; TRBD2 agrees at 9 bases. Germline CDR1 is SGHNT and CDR2 is YYREEE (reference sequence). The CDR3 runs 16 residues. Trimming took 3 bases from V and 6 from J; bases not matched to a gene: 10. As DNA, the CDR3 is TGTGCCAGCAGCTCCTCGGGCGGGAGGGCCCTCAATGAGCAGTTCTTC. Translating it yields CASSSSGGRALNEQFF.

A single count supports this clone. The chain links TRBV2 to TRBJ2-7, with no clear D. Germline V gene data show CDR1 as SNHLY and CDR2 as FYNNEI. CDR3 size: 11 residues. V was shortened by 11 bases and J by 1 base, with 9 bases between the two germline ends. The CDR3 reads CAAKRSYEQYF. As DNA, the CDR3 is TGTGCCGCGAAGAGGTCCTACGAGCAGTACTTC. The full variable domain, rest sourced from reference TRBV2 and TRBJ2-7, is EPEVTQTPSHQVTQMGQEVILRCVPISNHLYFYWYRQILGQKVEFLVSFYNNEISEKSEIFDDQFSVERPDGSNFTLKIRSTKLEDSAMYFCAAKRSYEQYFGPGTRLTVT.

The chain combines TRBV12-5 with TRBJ2-1; D is unclear. The CDR3 spans 13 residues. Deletions cut 6 bases from V and 9 bases from J, with 15 bases between. From germline, CDR1 is LGHNT and CDR2 FRNRAP. The CDR3 loop reads CASGMAPVIEQFF. In DNA form, the CDR3 reads TGTGCTAGTGGCATGGCCCCAGTAATTGAGCAGTTCTTC.